This T cell receptor beta chain was recorded in a study of regulatory T cells in long-lasting Graves disease. Overall study results and limits: Patients with persistent disease showed a bias toward TRBV28, TRBJ1-2 and TRBJ2-5. Persistent patients shared more public clonotypes (roughly 2,800) than new patients (about 930).

The time point here: persistent/refractory GD, antithyroid drugs over 5 years with positive TRAb. PBMC RNA served as the TCR library source. Building of the TCR beta libraries involved iRepertoire HTBI primers and Arm-PCR of CDR3 regions. TCRdb used MiXCR to reprocess the multiplex PCR reads, holding one entry per CDR3 protein. The table shows 400,000 or so distinct CDR3 sequences, with 20% to 25% occurring only once. This clonotype was recorded many times. Its antigen remains unknown. With V trimmed by 7 bases and J by 3 bases, 16 bases remained unmatched. CDR3 length: 17 residues. From germline, CDR1 is MNHNS and CDR2 SASEGT.

The chain recombines TRBV6-1 with TRBJ1-1, with TRBD1 matching over 8 bases. The clonotype comes from a female donor with Graves disease. The sample consisted of peripheral blood mononuclear cells (PBMCs), taken when the disease was refractory, from a patient treated with antithyroid drugs. The CDR3 loop reads CASKFPTGGSMDTEAFF. The DNA of the CDR3 is TGTGCCAGCAAATTCCCCACAGGGGGATCGATGGACACTGAAGCTTTCTTT.